Presented here are 24 T cell receptor beta chains from one specimen sequenced in a study of Ad26.COV2.S vaccination and SARS-CoV-2 variants. Treatment specified: roughly 19 received Ad26.COV2.S at low or high dose, single or two shots; about 5 received placebo; per-sample allocation not given. Following the first vaccine or placebo injection, samples were taken on day 63. Assay: immunoSEQ multiplex PCR; the TCRdb copy retains only in-frame clones and omits some. This table has 380,000 or so clones, approximately 90% appearing once. Sequenced material: peripheral blood, taken in a trial of Ad26.COV2.S vaccine versus placebo. These receptors were collected from a person aged 18-65 years who received the Ad26.COV2.S COVID-19 vaccine or a placebo.

The chain combines TRBV6-5 with TRBJ1-1; 9 bases agree with TRBD1. This CDR3 is built from 14 residues. Germline V CDR1 and CDR2: MNHEY, SVGAGI. V was clipped by 3 bases and J by 5 bases; unmatched bases: 4. For the CDR3, the DNA is TGTGCCAGCAGTTATGGGACAGGGAGGACTGAAGCTTTCTTT. As protein: CASSYGTGRTEAFF.

The chain links TRBV5-1 to TRBJ2-1; D not certain. From germline, CDR1 is SGHRS and CDR2 YFSETQ. Trimming cost V 0 bases and J 7 bases, with 8 bases left between them. The CDR3 is 13 amino acids. CDR3 region: CASSLGATNEQFF. CDR3 DNA sequence: TGCGCCAGCAGCTTGGGGGCTACTAATGAGCAGTTCTTC.

In nucleotides, the CDR3 is TGCGCCAGCAGCCAAGACTCGGGACAGGGGACTTCCAATGAGCAGTTCTTC. Its translation: CASSQDSGQGTSNEQFF. V is TRBV4-1 and J is TRBJ2-1; 10 positions agree with TRBD1. The CDR3 consists of 17 residues. Germline V gene data show CDR1 as MGHRA and CDR2 as YSYEKL. V gave up 0 bases and J gave up 6 bases; unmatched junction bases: 8.

The chain couples TRBV24-1 to TRBJ2-5; 7 nucleotides line up with TRBD1. Germline V gene lookup returns CDR1 KGHDR and CDR2 SFDVKD. The ends lost 4 bases at V and 2 bases at J; junction bases unmatched: 6. This CDR3 is built from 15 residues. The CDR3 region has the DNA TGTGCCACCAGTGAACCGGACAGGTTTCAAGAGACCCAGTACTTC. This encodes CATSEPDRFQETQYF.

The chain employs TRBV6-2 or TRBV6-3 and TRBJ2-1; D uncertain. The CDR3 spans 14 residues. The germline V gene has CDR1 MNHEY and CDR2 SVGEGT. The germline V and J ends were trimmed by 2 bases and 5 bases, with 10 bases remaining between them. CDR3 sequence (DNA): TGTGCCAGCAGTTACCTTGCCAAGCACAATGAGCAGTTCTTC. Translated, it gives CASSYLAKHNEQFF.

In regard to this clone: At one boundary the junction diverges from the germline segment, which might be a read error. J is TRBJ2-7 and V is TRBV5-1; D is possibly TRBD1 (6 bases). This CDR3 comprises 13 residues. Germline lookup yields CDR1 SGHRS and CDR2 YFSETQ. The CDR3 DNA reads TGCGCCAGCAGCCAGGGGTTCTCCGACGAGCAGTACTTC. Amino acids: CASSQGFSDEQYF.

The V gene is TRBV10-2, the J gene TRBJ1-1; tentatively, D is TRBD1 (6 bases). Germline V CDR1 and CDR2: WSHSY, SAAADI. The CDR3 loop spans 11 amino acids. Trimming left V 4 bases short and J 11 bases short, with 11 bases between. The CDR3 DNA sequence: TGCGCCAGCAGTGTCGGGGGGGCTGCTTTCTTT. It yields the protein CASSVGGAAFF.

The chain links TRBV5-8 to TRBJ2-2, with 8 bases aligning to TRBD1. CDR3 length: 16 amino acids. With 1 base clipped from V and 4 bases from J, the junction kept 6 bases outside the gene matches. Germline values: CDR1 SGHTS, CDR2 YDEGEE. In DNA, the CDR3 is TGTGCCAGCAGCTTGTCTCGCAGGGGGCTCACCGGGGAGCTGTTTTTT. Translating it yields CASSLSRRGLTGELFF. The whole variable domain, filled in from reference TRBV5-8 and TRBJ2-2, reads EAGVTQSPTHLIKTRGQQATLRCSPISGHTSVYWYQQALGLGLQFLLWYDEGEERNRGNFPPRFSGRQFPNYSSELNVNALELEDSALYLCASSLSRRGLTGELFFGEGSRLTVL.

CDR3 residues: CASSLTGGGNQPQHF. The CDR3 DNA follows: TGTGCCAGCAGCTTAACAGGGGGAGGCAATCAGCCCCAGCATTTT. The chain uses TRBV21-1 and TRBJ1-5; the D call in the table, TRBD1, was not verified against the DNA. TRBV21-1 is an annotated pseudogene. CDR3 length equals 15 residues.

Comments on this clone: A read error may be the cause here, since a much bigger clone is one base away. The same CDR3 can be traced to other DNA sequences in this sample. The chain has TRBV5-1 and TRBJ2-2, with D perhaps matching TRBD2 (6 bases). Trimming left V 4 bases short and J 1 base short, with 8 bases between. CDR1 is SGHRS and CDR2 is YFSETQ in the germline V gene. The CDR3 totals 14 residues. As DNA, the CDR3 is TGCGCCAGCAGCGCGGGACGGAACACCGGGGAGCTGTTTTTT. Translation: CASSAGRNTGELFF.

This clone was found many times. In DNA, the CDR3 is TGTGCCAGCAGCTACCGGGGGGGCGGTTATGGCTACACCTTC. Protein: CASSYRGGGYGYTF. V usage is TRBV7-9 and J usage is TRBJ1-2; possible D gene TRBD1, 6 bases. The CDR3 is 14 amino acids. Germline values: CDR1 SEHNR, CDR2 FQNEAQ (reference sequence). The V gene lost 4 bases and the J gene lost 5 bases, with 14 bases spanning the gap.

J is TRBJ2-7 and V is TRBV19; D might be TRBD1 (5 bases). V was cut by 4 bases and J by 3 bases, with 13 bases left in between. This CDR3 has 14 residues. Germline-derived CDR1 and CDR2 are LNHDA and SQIVND (reference sequence). For the CDR3, the DNA is TGTGCCAGTAGTAGGGGCCTGGGGAACTACGAGCAGTACTTC. Amino acids: CASSRGLGNYEQYF.

The CDR3 DNA reads as TGTGCCAGCAGCGTAGCGATGGGAGAGAACTACGAGCAGTACTTC. Amino acids: CASSVAMGENYEQYF. The chain employs TRBV9 and TRBJ2-7, with D possibly TRBD2 on 5 matching bases. The V end was cut by 0 bases, the J end by 3 bases, with 13 bases between. Per the germline V gene, CDR1 is SGDLS and CDR2 is YYNGEE. There are 15 residues in the CDR3.

The chain has TRBV15 and TRBJ2-7; weak D call: TRBD2 (6 bases). This CDR3 comprises 14 residues. Per the germline V gene, CDR1 is LNHNV and CDR2 is YYDKDF (reference sequence). Trimming cost V 0 bases and J 6 bases, with 12 bases left between them. The CDR3 spells CATSRDLPGGEQYF. Here the CDR3 DNA reads TGTGCCACCAGCAGAGACCTCCCCGGGGGCGAGCAGTACTTC.

The CDR3 loop reads CAWAFGSIQETQYF. The CDR3 nucleotides are TGTGCCTGGGCCTTCGGGAGCATCCAAGAGACCCAGTACTTC. This chain connects TRBV30 to TRBJ2-5; the D gene is possibly TRBD2 (6 bases). V was pared by 5 bases and J by 1 base, with 14 bases between. Germline V CDR1 and CDR2: GTSNPN, SVGIG (reference sequence). The CDR3 contains 14 residues.

The rearrangement uses TRBV7-9 and TRBJ1-4, with a tentative D call TRBD1 (5 bases). The CDR3 has 14 residues. V lost 1 base to trimming and J lost 6 bases, with 9 bases between them. Germline V gene data show CDR1 as SEHNR and CDR2 as FQNEAQ (reference sequence). As DNA, the CDR3 is TGTGCCAGCAGCTTAGGGGGCGAAGATGAAAAACTGTTTTTT. Its translation: CASSLGGEDEKLFF.

This sequence joins TRBV5-1 and TRBJ2-5; D is uncertain. With 5 bases removed from V and 5 bases from J, the gap between germline ends came to 13 bases. Germline lookup yields CDR1 SGHRS and CDR2 YFSETQ. The CDR3 consists of 13 residues. CDR3 in DNA: TGCGCCAGCAGTTGGGGTATGATCGAGACCCAGTACTTC. Encoded protein: CASSWGMIETQYF.

The chain recombines TRBV7-7 with TRBJ2-2; TRBD2 aligns across 8 bases. Looked up from germline, CDR1 is SSHAT and CDR2 is FNYEAQ (reference sequence). CDR3 length equals 15 residues. Unmatched junction bases numbered 9, after V lost 5 bases and J lost 7 bases. The chain's CDR3 is CASSPGTSFFGELFF. CDR3 in DNA: TGTGCCAGCAGCCCCGGGACTAGTTTTTTCGGGGAGCTGTTTTTT.

CDR3 in amino acids: CASSETSGANVLTF. In DNA, the CDR3 is TGCGCCAGCAGCGAGACATCTGGGGCCAACGTCCTGACTTTC. This chain links TRBV5-1 with TRBJ2-6; D not resolved. The germline V gene encodes CDR1 SGHRS and CDR2 YFSETQ. Trimming took off 4 bases at V and 1 base at J, with 6 bases between the two ends. CDR3 length equals 14 residues. The full variable domain, rest sourced from reference TRBV5-1 and TRBJ2-6, is KAGVTQTPRYLIKTRGQQVTLSCSPISGHRSVSWYQQTPGQGLQFLFEYFSETQRNKGNFPGRFSGRQFSNSRSEMNVSTLELGDSALYLCASSETSGANVLTFGAGSRLTVL.

CDR3 in DNA: TGTGCCAGCGTTGAGGAGCCCCTAAGCCTCTACGAGCAGTACTTC. Translating it yields CASVEEPLSLYEQYF. The J gene is TRBJ2-7, the V gene TRBV6-5, with D unresolved. The CDR3 totals 15 residues. The germline V gene encodes CDR1 MNHEY and CDR2 SVGAGI. V was shortened by 8 bases and J by 3 bases, with 20 bases between the two germline ends.

The genes are TRBV6-5 and TRBJ2-5; D ambiguous. Germline lookup yields CDR1 MNHEY and CDR2 SVGAGI. V shed 6 bases and J shed 1 base, with 12 bases lying between them. This CDR3 region has 14 residues. CDR3 sequence (DNA): TGTGCCAGCAGGCAGAGAGTAACCCAAGAGACCCAGTACTTC. It codes for CASRQRVTQETQYF.

The J gene is TRBJ2-1, the V gene TRBV6-1, with no clear D. The V end lost 0 bases, the J end lost 7 bases, and 13 bases lay between the germline ends. Per germline, CDR1 MNHNS and CDR2 SASEGT. This CDR3 is 15 amino acids long. This CDR3 reads CASSEADGGPNEQFF. Written as DNA, the CDR3 is TGTGCCAGCAGTGAAGCCGACGGCGGTCCTAATGAGCAGTTCTTC.

The chain couples TRBV18 to TRBJ2-1; 9 bases are shared with TRBD2. CDR1 is KGHSH and CDR2 is LQKENI in the germline V gene. V gave up 3 bases and J gave up 6 bases; unmatched junction bases: 3. The CDR3 has 14 residues. The CDR3 reads CASSPGLAVNEQFF. The CDR3 DNA sequence: TGTGCCAGCTCACCGGGACTAGCCGTCAATGAGCAGTTCTTC.

This chain uses TRBV4-1 with TRBJ2-7, with TRBD1 identical over 10 bases. The trim removed 0 bases at V and 2 bases at J, leaving 4 bases unmatched. The germline gives CDR1 MGHRA, CDR2 YSYEKL. This CDR3 has 16 residues. The CDR3 is CASSQDRGTGAYEQYF. Here the CDR3 DNA reads TGCGCCAGCAGCCAAGATCGTGGGACAGGGGCCTACGAGCAGTACTTC.